These 23 T cell receptor beta chains share one sample of origin, sequenced in a study of early T cells in non-severe SARS-CoV-2 infection. MiXCR, run by TCRdb on the 5' RACE reads, gives a single entry per CDR3 protein. Here the sample spans over 60,000 distinct CDR3 sequences, over 10% being singletons. Sample: whole blood. These receptors originate from an adult who was a healthcare worker with PCR-confirmed SARS-CoV-2 infection or an uninfected control (not recorded which).

This clonotype was observed a handful of times. CDR3 in amino acids: CASSATGSSGNTIYF. DNA for the CDR3: TGTGCCAGCAGCGCGACAGGGAGCTCTGGAAACACCATATATTTT. The chain links TRBV5-5 to TRBJ1-3; TRBD1 matches 7 bases. The length of the CDR3 is 15 residues. The germline V gene has CDR1 SGHKS and CDR2 YYEKEE (reference sequence). J lost 0 bases, V lost 4 bases, and 4 bases had no gene match.

The V call is TRBV29-1, the J call TRBJ2-3; weak D call: TRBD2 (7 bases). CDR1 SQVTM and CDR2 ANQGSEA come from the germline V gene. The CDR3 loop spans 12 amino acids. CDR3: CSVQGGGDTQYF. The CDR3 region has the DNA TGCAGTGTACAGGGCGGGGGAGATACGCAGTATTTT.

V and J are TRBV29-1 and TRBJ2-7; D is possibly TRBD2 (6 bases). This CDR3 region has 12 residues. CDR1 and CDR2 from the germline V gene are SQVTM and ANQGSEA. V was pared by 6 bases and J by 5 bases, with 14 bases between. The CDR3 nucleotides are TGCAGCGTCCACGCGGGGCGGAACGAGCAGTACTTC. The encoded protein is CSVHAGRNEQYF.

This clonotype was counted at least ten times. This sequence joins TRBV20-1 and TRBJ1-2, with 10 bases that match TRBD1. Germline assignment: CDR1 DFQATT and CDR2 SNEGSKA (reference sequence). This CDR3 is 15 amino acids long. The J segment lost 6 bases and the V segment lost 0 bases, leaving 7 bases of the junction unmatched. Here the CDR3 DNA reads TGCAGTGCTAGAGAGGCCGGGACAGGGGTACATGGCTACACCTTC. Amino acid sequence: CSAREAGTGVHGYTF.

This clonotype was observed a few times. V and J are TRBV7-8 and TRBJ2-7, with 15 bases lining up with TRBD2. This CDR3 has 16 amino acids. CDR1 is SGHVS and CDR2 is FQNEAQ in the germline V gene. Trimming took 3 bases from V and 6 from J; bases not matched to a gene: 6. This chain's CDR3 is CASSLPGLAGGTEQYF. The DNA of the CDR3 is TGTGCCAGCAGCTTGCCCGGACTAGCGGGGGGGACCGAGCAGTACTTC.

This clonotype was counted between two and nine times. This chain joins TRBV5-6 and TRBJ2-1; 7 nucleotides align to TRBD2. CDR1 is SGHDT, CDR2 YYEEEE, per germline. The CDR3 extends over 15 amino acids. J was trimmed by 3 bases and V by 4 bases; bases with no gene match: 7. CDR3 sequence (DNA): TGTGCCAGCAGCCCGCCGGGGGGACTCTACAATGAGCAGTTCTTC. It codes for CASSPPGGLYNEQFF.

This clonotype turned up a few times. V and J are TRBV14 and TRBJ1-1; D possibly corresponds to TRBD1 (5 bases). Germline V CDR1 and CDR2: SGHDN, FVKESK. Trimming pared 5 bases from V and 4 bases from J, leaving 14 bases between. The length of the CDR3 is 14 residues. This CDR3 is CASSTQVYGTEAFF. The DNA for the CDR3 is TGTGCCAGCAGCACACAGGTTTACGGCACTGAAGCTTTCTTT.

The rearrangement joins TRBV20-1 to TRBJ1-1; D is unclear. The CDR3 runs to 13 residues. Germline V gene lookup returns CDR1 DFQATT and CDR2 SNEGSKA (reference sequence). Between the trimmed V and J ends, which lost 6 bases and 6 bases, there was a span of 17 bases. The CDR3 protein is CSAIAAPAPEAFF. CDR3 in DNA: TGCAGTGCCATCGCTGCCCCCGCGCCTGAAGCTTTCTTT.

V is TRBV6-1 and J is TRBJ1-5; weak D call: TRBD1 (5 bases). V was clipped by 8 bases and J by 5 bases, with 13 bases between them. The CDR3 loop spans 13 amino acids. Germline loops: CDR1 MNHNS, CDR2 SASEGT. CDR3 amino acids: CASGDGLHQPQHF. The CDR3, as DNA: TGTGCCAGCGGGGACGGCCTACATCAGCCCCAGCATTTT.

In this sample, this clonotype turned up a few times. The chain carries TRBV5-5 and TRBJ1-6, with TRBD1 matching 8 bases. Trimming at V came to 0 bases and at J to 14 bases, leaving 10 bases not matched to a gene. Germline V gives CDR1 SGHKS, CDR2 YYEKEE (reference sequence). There are 15 residues in the CDR3. CDR3 protein: CASSLEGDRGSTLHF. The CDR3 DNA sequence: TGTGCCAGCAGCTTGGAGGGTGACAGGGGCTCAACCCTCCACTTT.

The chain combines TRBV5-1 with TRBJ1-6; 7 nucleotides match TRBD1. The trim removed 3 bases at V and 8 bases at J, leaving 5 bases unmatched. In germline, CDR1 is SGHRS, CDR2 YFSETQ. The CDR3 covers 14 residues. The CDR3 is CASSWDSTDSPLHF. The CDR3, as DNA: TGCGCCAGCAGCTGGGACAGTACCGATTCACCCCTCCACTTT.

The chain carries TRBV7-3 and TRBJ1-1; tentative D call: TRBD1 (6 bases). The CDR3 consists of 19 residues. Germline assignment: CDR1 SGHTA and CDR2 FQGTGA. The germline V and J ends were trimmed by 5 bases and 0 bases, with 25 bases remaining between them. CDR3 bases: TGTGCCAGCAGCCGAGCGGGACGGGGAAAGGGGGTTATGAACACTGAAGCTTTCTTT. It is translated as CASSRAGRGKGVMNTEAFF. The full variable domain, with the rest looked up from reference TRBV7-3 and TRBJ1-1, is GAGVSQTPSNKVTEKGKYVELRCDPISGHTALYWYRQSLGQGPEFLIYFQGTGAADDSGLPNDRFFAVRPEGSVSTLKIQRTERGDSAVYLCASSRAGRGKGVMNTEAFFGQGTRLTVV.

This chain links TRBV6-1 with TRBJ2-2; tentatively, D is TRBD1 (6 bases). V dropped 5 bases and J dropped 14 bases, with 15 bases sitting between them. In germline, CDR1 is MNHNS, CDR2 SASEGT. The CDR3 runs 12 residues. The CDR3 DNA follows: TGTGCCAGCAGTCCGGGACATGGGGGACTGTTTTTT. Translation: CASSPGHGGLFF.

This clonotype was seen only a few times. This chain links TRBV11-2 with TRBJ2-3; TRBD2 agrees at 8 bases. Trimming removed 0 bases from V and 4 bases from J; junction bases left unmatched: 6. Looked up from germline, CDR1 is SGHAT and CDR2 is FQNNGV. The CDR3 consists of 16 residues. The CDR3 spells CASSLDGGAGSDTQYF. The CDR3 nucleotides read TGTGCCAGCAGCTTAGACGGGGGGGCCGGCTCAGATACGCAGTATTTT.

This clonotype was observed a few times. This chain links TRBV7-8 with TRBJ2-1, with 14 bases fitting TRBD2. Germline V gene data show CDR1 as SGHVS and CDR2 as FQNEAQ. This CDR3 region has 19 residues. V trimming: 3 bases; J trimming: 0 bases; junction bases outside the gene matches: 7. The CDR3 bases are TGTGCCAGCAGCTTGGACGGGACTAGCGGGAGTCCCTCCTACAATGAGCAGTTCTTC. Its protein is CASSLDGTSGSPSYNEQFF.

This clonotype was seen more than once but under ten times. The CDR3 nucleotides read TGTGCCAGTAGTTGGGGCCGCGGGGTAGATACGCAGTATTTT. It codes for CASSWGRGVDTQYF. The V gene is TRBV19, the J gene TRBJ2-3; TRBD2 might be the D (6 bases). V was pared by 5 bases and J by 5 bases, with 14 bases between. Germline V gene sequence: CDR1 LNHDA, CDR2 SQIVND (reference sequence). The CDR3 sequence is 14 residues long.

The chain carries TRBV9 and TRBJ2-3; TRBD2 aligns across 7 bases. Germline values: CDR1 SGDLS, CDR2 YYNGEE. V was pared by 3 bases and J by 0 bases, with 7 bases of the junction left unmatched. CDR3 size: 16 residues. This CDR3 is CASSDRAGSSTDTQYF. The CDR3 region has the DNA TGTGCCAGCAGCGACCGAGCGGGGTCTAGCACAGATACGCAGTATTTT.

This clonotype was recorded a few times. The chain couples TRBV3-1 to TRBJ2-1, with 8 bases lining up with TRBD2. The V segment lost 2 bases and the J segment 15 bases; nucleotides outside the gene matches: 6. The CDR3 has 12 amino acids. The germline V gene has CDR1 LGHDT and CDR2 YNNKEL (reference sequence). The CDR3 spells CASSQPGLVLFF. CDR3 nucleotides: TGTGCCAGCAGCCAACCGGGACTAGTTCTGTTCTTC.

J is TRBJ2-2 and V is TRBV7-9, with D maybe TRBD1 (6 bases). The CDR3 length is 14 residues. V lost 3 bases and J lost 4, with 9 bases in between. Germline CDR1 SEHNR, CDR2 FQNEAQ (reference sequence). The CDR3 here is CASSFTGFTGELFF. As DNA, the CDR3 is TGTGCCAGCAGCTTCACAGGGTTCACCGGGGAGCTGTTTTTT.

The table lists this clonotype with many counts. V gene TRBV11-2 combines with J gene TRBJ2-7, with D maybe TRBD1 (6 bases). Trimming pared 4 bases from V and 1 base from J, leaving 20 bases between. Germline CDR1 SGHAT, CDR2 FQNNGV. The length of the CDR3 is 17 residues. Here the CDR3 reads CASSSGLRQVVSYEQYF. The CDR3 DNA reads TGTGCCAGCAGCTCCGGACTCAGACAGGTGGTTTCCTACGAGCAGTACTTC.

This clonotype was counted many times. J is TRBJ1-2 and V is TRBV4-2; a possible D gene is TRBD1 (6 bases). This CDR3 contains 15 residues. The germline V gene encodes CDR1 LGHNA and CDR2 YNFKEQ. V was cut by 1 base and J by 8 bases, with 17 bases left in between. CDR3 bases: TGTGCCAGCAGCCAAGTAGTAGGGGGGATAGAGGGCTACACCTTC. This gives the protein CASSQVVGGIEGYTF.

V is TRBV19 and J is TRBJ2-3; D could derive from TRBD1 or TRBD2 (5 bases each). This CDR3 region has 14 residues. Germline V gives CDR1 LNHDA, CDR2 SQIVND (reference sequence). The V gene lost 5 bases and the J gene lost 6 bases, with 15 bases spanning the gap. CDR3 loop: CASSPGTHGDTQYF. CDR3 nucleotides: TGTGCCAGTAGTCCTGGGACCCACGGGGATACGCAGTATTTT.

This clonotype was counted a few times. This chain links TRBV18 with TRBJ1-1; no definite D call. The CDR3 is 16 residues long. The V and J ends lost 3 bases and 0 bases respectively, with 14 bases between them. The germline CDR1 and CDR2 sequences are KGHSH and LQKENI. The CDR3 spells CASSPSAGLMNTEAFF. Written as DNA, the CDR3 is TGTGCCAGCTCACCTTCGGCAGGCCTGATGAACACTGAAGCTTTCTTT.